This T cell receptor beta chain was retrieved from a study of T-cell memory formation after mild COVID-19. Details on this clonotype: The antigen is unknown.

From the 5' RACE reads, TCRdb called clonotypes with MiXCR, one entry per CDR3 protein. The table has roughly 340,000 distinct CDR3 sequences, roughly 19% seen once. CDR3 length: 18 amino acids. Germline lookup yields CDR1 SGHTA and CDR2 FQGNSA. The V end lost 3 bases, the J end lost 7 bases, and 22 bases lay between the germline ends. Study outcomes and limitations: Contracting CD4+ clones lay largely in CM and EM, with CD8+ ones residing in EMRA. Among clones contracting day 15 to 85, CD4/CD8 was balanced, whereas later expanders leaned CD4+.

Sequenced material: PBMCs or a T cell subset sorted from them (not recorded which). The TCR sequence derives from a man between 18 and 29 years old who had mild COVID-19 (a few samples of this study predate the infection). Cell type and time point are not known. The rearrangement uses TRBV7-2 and TRBJ1-6, with no clear D. The CDR3 DNA is TGTGCCAGCAGCTTGATAGGTCTGGGAGTGGGTGAGAATTCACCCCTCCACTTT. Translated, it gives CASSLIGLGVGENSPLHF.